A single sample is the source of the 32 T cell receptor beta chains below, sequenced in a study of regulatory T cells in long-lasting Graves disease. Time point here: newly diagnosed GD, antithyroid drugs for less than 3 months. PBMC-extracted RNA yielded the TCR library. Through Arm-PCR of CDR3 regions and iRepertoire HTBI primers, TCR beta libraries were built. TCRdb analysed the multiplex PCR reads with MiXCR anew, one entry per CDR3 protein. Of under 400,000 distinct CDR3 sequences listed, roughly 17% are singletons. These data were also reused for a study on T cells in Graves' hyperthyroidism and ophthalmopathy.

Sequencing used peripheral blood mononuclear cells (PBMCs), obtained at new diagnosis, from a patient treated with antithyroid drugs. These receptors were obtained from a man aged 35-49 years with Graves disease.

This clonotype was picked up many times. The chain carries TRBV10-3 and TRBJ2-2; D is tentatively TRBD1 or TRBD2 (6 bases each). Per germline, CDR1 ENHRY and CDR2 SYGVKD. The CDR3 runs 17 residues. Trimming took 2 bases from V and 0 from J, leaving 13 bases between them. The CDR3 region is CAISERRGGSNTGELFF. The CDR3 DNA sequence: TGTGCCATCAGTGAGCGGAGAGGGGGGTCGAACACCGGGGAGCTGTTTTTT.

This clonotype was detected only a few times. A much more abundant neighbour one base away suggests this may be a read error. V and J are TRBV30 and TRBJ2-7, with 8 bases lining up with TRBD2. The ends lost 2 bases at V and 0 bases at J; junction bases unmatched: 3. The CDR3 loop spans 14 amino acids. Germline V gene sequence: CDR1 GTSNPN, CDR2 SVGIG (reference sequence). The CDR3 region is CAWSISGSSYEQYF. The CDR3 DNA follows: TGTGCCTGGAGTATAAGCGGGAGCTCCTACGAGCAGTACTTC.

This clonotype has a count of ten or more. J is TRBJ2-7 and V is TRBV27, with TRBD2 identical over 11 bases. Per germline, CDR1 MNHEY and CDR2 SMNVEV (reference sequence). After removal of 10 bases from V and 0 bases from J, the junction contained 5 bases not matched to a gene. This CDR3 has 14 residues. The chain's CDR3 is CATHGLAGSYEQYF. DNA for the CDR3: TGTGCCACTCACGGACTAGCGGGCTCCTACGAGCAGTACTTC.

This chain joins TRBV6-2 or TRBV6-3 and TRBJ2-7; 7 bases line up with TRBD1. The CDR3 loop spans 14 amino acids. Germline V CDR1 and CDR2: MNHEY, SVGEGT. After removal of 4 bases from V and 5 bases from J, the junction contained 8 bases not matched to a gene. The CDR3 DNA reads TGTGCCAGCAGTTTGACAGGGTTGTTCGACGAGCAGTACTTC. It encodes CASSLTGLFDEQYF.

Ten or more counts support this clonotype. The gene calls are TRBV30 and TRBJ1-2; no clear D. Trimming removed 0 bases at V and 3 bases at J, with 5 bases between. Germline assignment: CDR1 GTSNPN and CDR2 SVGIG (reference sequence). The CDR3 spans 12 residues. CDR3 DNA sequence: TGTGCCTGGAGTGTACAACACTATGGCTACACCTTC. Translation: CAWSVQHYGYTF.

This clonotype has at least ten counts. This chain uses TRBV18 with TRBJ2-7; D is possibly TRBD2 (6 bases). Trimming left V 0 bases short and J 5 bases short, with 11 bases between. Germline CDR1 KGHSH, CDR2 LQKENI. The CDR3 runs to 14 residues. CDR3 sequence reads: CASSPPGGVHEQYF. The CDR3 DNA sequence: TGTGCCAGCTCACCACCAGGAGGGGTCCACGAGCAGTACTTC.

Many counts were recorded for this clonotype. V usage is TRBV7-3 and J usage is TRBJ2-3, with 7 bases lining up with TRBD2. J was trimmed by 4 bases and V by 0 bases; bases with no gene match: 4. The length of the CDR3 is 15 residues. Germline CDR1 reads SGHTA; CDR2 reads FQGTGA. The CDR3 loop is CASSLTGGGPDTQYF. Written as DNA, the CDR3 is TGTGCCAGCAGCTTAACGGGGGGGGGTCCAGATACGCAGTATTTT.

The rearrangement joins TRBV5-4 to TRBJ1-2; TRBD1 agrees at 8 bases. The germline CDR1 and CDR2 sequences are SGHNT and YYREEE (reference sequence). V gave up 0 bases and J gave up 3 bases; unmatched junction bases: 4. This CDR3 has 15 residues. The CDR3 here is CASSLGTGSDYGYTF. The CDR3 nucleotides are TGTGCCAGCAGCTTGGGGACAGGGTCGGACTATGGCTACACCTTC. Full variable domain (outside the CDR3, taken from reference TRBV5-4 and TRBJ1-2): ETGVTQSPTHLIKTRGQQVTLRCSSQSGHNTVSWYQQALGQGPQFIFQYYREEENGRGNFPPRFSGLQFPNYSSELNVNALELDDSALYLCASSLGTGSDYGYTFGSGTRLTVV.

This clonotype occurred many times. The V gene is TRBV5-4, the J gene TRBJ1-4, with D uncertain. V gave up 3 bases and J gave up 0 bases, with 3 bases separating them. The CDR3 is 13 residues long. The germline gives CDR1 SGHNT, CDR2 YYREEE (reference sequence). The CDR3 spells CASSSATNEKLFF. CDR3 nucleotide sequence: TGTGCCAGCAGCTCTGCAACTAATGAAAAACTGTTTTTT. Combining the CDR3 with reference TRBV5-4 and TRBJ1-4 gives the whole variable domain ETGVTQSPTHLIKTRGQQVTLRCSSQSGHNTVSWYQQALGQGPQFIFQYYREEENGRGNFPPRFSGLQFPNYSSELNVNALELDDSALYLCASSSATNEKLFFGSGTQLSVL.

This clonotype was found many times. Written as DNA, the CDR3 is TGCAGCGTTGACAAGGGACGGTCCTACAATGAGCAGTTCTTC. It is translated as CSVDKGRSYNEQFF. The chain has TRBV29-1 and TRBJ2-1; D may correspond to TRBD1 or TRBD2 (5 bases each). Germline V gene data show CDR1 as SQVTM and CDR2 as ANQGSEA. Between the trimmed V and J ends, which lost 3 bases and 1 base, there was a span of 10 bases. CDR3 length: 14 residues.

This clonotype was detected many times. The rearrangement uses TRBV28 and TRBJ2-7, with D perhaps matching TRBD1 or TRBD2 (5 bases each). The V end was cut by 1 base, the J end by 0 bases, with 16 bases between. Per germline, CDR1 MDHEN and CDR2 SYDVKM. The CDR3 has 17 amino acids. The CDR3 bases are TGTGCCAGCAGTTTATATCCTCCCGGGGCGAGCTCCTACGAGCAGTACTTC. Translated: CASSLYPPGASSYEQYF.

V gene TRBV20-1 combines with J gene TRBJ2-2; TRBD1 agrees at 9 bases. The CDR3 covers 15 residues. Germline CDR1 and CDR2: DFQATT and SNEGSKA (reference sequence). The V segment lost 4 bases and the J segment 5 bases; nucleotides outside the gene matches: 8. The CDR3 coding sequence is TGCAGTGCTATTGGGGACAGGGTTAGGACCGGGGAGCTGTTTTTT. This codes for CSAIGDRVRTGELFF.

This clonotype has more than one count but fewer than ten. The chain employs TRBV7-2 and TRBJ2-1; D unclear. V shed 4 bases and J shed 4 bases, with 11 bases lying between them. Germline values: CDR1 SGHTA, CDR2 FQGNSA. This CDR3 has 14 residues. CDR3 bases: TGTGCCAGCAGCTCCGTACTCGTTTACAATGAGCAGTTCTTC. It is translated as CASSSVLVYNEQFF.

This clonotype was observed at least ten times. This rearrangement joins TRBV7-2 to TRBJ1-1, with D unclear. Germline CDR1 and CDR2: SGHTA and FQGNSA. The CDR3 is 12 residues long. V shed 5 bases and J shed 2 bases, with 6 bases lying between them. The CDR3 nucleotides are TGTGCCAGCAGCCACCCTAACACTGAAGCTTTCTTT. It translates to CASSHPNTEAFF.

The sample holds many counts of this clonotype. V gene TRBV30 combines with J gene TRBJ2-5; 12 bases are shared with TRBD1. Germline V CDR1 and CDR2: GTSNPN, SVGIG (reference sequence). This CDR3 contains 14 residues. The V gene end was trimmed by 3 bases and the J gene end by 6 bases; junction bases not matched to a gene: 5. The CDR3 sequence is CAWSGTGGYKTQYF. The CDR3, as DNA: TGTGCCTGGAGCGGGACAGGGGGCTACAAGACCCAGTACTTC.

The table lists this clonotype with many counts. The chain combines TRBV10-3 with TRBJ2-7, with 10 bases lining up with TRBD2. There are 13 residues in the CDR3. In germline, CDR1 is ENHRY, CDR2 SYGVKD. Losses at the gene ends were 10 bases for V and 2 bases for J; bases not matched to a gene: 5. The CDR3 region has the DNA TGTGCCACCCTTAGCGGGGGGACCTACGAGCAGTACTTC. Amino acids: CATLSGGTYEQYF.

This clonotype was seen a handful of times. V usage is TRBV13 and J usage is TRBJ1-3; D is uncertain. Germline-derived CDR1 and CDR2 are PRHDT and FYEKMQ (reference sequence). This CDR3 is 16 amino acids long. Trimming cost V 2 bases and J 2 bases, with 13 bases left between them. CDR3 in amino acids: CASSLIGRPTGNTIYF. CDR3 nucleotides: TGTGCCAGCAGCTTAATCGGCAGGCCCACTGGAAACACCATATATTTT.

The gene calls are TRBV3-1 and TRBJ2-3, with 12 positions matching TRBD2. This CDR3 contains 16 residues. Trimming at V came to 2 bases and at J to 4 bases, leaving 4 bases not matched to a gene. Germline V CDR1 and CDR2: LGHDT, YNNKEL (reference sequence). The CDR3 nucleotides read TGTGCCAGCAGCCAATCCGGACTAGCGGGATCAGATACGCAGTATTTT. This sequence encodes CASSQSGLAGSDTQYF.

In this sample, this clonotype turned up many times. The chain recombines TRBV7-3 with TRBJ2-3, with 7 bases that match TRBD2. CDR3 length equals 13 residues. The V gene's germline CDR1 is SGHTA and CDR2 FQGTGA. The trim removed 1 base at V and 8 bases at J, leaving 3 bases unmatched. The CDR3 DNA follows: TGTGCCAGCAGCTTAAGCCCGGGGGGTACGCAGTATTTT. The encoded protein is CASSLSPGGTQYF.

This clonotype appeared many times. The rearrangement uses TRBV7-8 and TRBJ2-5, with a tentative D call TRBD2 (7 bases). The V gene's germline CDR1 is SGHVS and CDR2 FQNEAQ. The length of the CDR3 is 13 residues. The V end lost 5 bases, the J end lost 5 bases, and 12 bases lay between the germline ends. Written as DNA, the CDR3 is TGTGCCAGCAGCCAAGAGGGGGGGGAGACCCAGTACTTC. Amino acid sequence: CASSQEGGETQYF.

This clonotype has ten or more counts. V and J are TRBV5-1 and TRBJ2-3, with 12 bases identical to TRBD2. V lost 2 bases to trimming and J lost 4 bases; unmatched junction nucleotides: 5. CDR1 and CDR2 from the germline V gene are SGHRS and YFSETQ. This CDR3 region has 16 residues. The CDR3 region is CASSFLAGGQADTQYF. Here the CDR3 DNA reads TGCGCCAGCAGCTTCCTAGCGGGGGGGCAGGCAGATACGCAGTATTTT. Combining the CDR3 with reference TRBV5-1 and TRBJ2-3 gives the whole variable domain KAGVTQTPRYLIKTRGQQVTLSCSPISGHRSVSWYQQTPGQGLQFLFEYFSETQRNKGNFPGRFSGRQFSNSRSEMNVSTLELGDSALYLCASSFLAGGQADTQYFGPGTRLTVL.

CDR3 in amino acids: CSARGPLSYEQYF. The CDR3, as DNA: TGCAGTGCCAGGGGACCTCTCTCCTACGAGCAGTACTTC. The chain employs TRBV20-1 and TRBJ2-7; a weak D match, TRBD1 (6 bases). Looked up from germline, CDR1 is DFQATT and CDR2 is SNEGSKA (reference sequence). V was clipped by 6 bases and J by 0 bases, with 12 bases between them. The CDR3 extends over 13 amino acids.

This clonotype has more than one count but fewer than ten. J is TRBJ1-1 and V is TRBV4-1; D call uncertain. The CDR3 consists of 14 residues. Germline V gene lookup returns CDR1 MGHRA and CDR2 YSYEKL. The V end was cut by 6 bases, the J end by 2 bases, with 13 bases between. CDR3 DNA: TGCGCCAGCAGTAGGAGCCGCCGAAACACTGAAGCTTTCTTT. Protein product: CASSRSRRNTEAFF.

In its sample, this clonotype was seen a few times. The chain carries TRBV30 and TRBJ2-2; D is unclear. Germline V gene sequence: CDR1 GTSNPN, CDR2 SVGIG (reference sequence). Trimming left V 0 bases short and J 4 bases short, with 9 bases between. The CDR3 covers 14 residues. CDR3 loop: CAWSVILSTGELFF. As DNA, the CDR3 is TGTGCCTGGAGTGTAATTCTCTCCACCGGGGAGCTGTTTTTT.

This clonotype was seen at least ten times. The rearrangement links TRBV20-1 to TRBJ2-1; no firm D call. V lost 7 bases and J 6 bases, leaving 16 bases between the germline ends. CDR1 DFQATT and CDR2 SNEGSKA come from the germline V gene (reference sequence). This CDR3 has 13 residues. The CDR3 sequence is CSVIPLSGNEQFF. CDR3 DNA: TGCAGTGTCATACCCCTATCAGGCAATGAGCAGTTCTTC.

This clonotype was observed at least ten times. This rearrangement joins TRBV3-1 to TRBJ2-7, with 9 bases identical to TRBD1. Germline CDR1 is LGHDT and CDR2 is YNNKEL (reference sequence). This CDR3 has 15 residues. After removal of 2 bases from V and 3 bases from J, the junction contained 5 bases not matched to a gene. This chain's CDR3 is CASSQIPGQGYEQYF. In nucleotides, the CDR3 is TGTGCCAGCAGCCAAATCCCGGGACAGGGCTACGAGCAGTACTTC.

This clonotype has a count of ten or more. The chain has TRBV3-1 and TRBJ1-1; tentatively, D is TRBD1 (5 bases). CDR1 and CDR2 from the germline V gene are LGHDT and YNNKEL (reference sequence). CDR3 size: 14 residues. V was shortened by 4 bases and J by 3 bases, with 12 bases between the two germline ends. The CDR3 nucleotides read TGTGCCAGCAGCCGGGGACTCATGGACACTGAAGCTTTCTTT. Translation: CASSRGLMDTEAFF.

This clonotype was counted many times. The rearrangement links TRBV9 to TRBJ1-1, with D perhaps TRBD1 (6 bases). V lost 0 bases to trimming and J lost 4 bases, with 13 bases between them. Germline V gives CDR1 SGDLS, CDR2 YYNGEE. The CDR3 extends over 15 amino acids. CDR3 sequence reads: CASSVVGAGATEAFF. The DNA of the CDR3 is TGTGCCAGCAGCGTAGTGGGGGCTGGGGCCACTGAAGCTTTCTTT.

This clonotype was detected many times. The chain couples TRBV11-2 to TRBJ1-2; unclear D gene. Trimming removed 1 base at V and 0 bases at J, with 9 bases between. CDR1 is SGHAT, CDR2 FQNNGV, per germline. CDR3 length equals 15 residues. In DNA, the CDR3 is TGTGCCAGCAGCTTAGGTGCTTACTCTAACTATGGCTACACCTTC. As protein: CASSLGAYSNYGYTF.

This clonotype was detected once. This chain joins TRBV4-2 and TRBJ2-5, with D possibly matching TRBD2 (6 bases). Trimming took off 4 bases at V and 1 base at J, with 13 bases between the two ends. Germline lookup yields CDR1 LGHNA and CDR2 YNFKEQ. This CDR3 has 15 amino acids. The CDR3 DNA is TGTGCCAGCAGCCGAGCAGGACTACTCCAAGAGACCCAGTACTTC. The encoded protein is CASSRAGLLQETQYF.

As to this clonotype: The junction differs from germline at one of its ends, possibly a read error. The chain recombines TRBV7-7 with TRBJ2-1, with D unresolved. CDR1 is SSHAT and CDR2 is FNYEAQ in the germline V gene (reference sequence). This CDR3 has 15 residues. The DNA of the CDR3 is TGTGCTAGCAGCGAAATCCTGAGCTCCTACAATGAGCAGTTCTTC. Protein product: CASSEILSSYNEQFF.

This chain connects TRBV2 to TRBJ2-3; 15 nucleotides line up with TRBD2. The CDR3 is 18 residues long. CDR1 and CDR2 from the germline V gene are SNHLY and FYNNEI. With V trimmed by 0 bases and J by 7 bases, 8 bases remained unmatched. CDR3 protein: CASSEAFPGLAGGHTQYF. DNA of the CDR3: TGTGCCAGCAGTGAAGCTTTTCCGGGACTAGCGGGGGGCCATACGCAGTATTTT.